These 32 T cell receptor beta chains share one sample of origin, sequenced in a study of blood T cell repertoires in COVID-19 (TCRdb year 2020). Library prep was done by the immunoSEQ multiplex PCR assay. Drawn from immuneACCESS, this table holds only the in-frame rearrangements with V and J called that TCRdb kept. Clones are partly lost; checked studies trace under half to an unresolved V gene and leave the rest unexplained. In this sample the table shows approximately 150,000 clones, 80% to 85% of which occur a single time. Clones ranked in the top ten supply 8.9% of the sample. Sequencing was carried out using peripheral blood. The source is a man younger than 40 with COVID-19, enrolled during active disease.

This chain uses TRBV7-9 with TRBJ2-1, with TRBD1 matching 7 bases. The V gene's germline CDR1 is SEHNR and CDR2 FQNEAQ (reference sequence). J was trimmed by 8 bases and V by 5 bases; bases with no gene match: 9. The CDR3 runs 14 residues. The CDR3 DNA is TGTGCCAGCAGCGGCGAGAACAGGGGCGATGAGCAGTTCTTC. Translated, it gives CASSGENRGDEQFF.

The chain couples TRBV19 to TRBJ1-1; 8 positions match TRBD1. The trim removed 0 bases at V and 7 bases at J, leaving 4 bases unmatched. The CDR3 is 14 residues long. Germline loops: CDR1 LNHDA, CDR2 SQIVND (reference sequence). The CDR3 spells CASSIDPTGGEAFF. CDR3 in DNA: TGTGCCAGTAGTATAGACCCTACAGGGGGTGAAGCTTTCTTT.

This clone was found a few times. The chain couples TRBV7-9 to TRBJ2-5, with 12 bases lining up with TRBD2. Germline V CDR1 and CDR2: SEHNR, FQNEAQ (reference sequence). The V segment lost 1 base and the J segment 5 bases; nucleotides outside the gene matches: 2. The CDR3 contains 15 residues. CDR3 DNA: TGTGCCAGCAGCTTAGGAACTAGCGGGAGGGAGACCCAGTACTTC. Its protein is CASSLGTSGRETQYF.

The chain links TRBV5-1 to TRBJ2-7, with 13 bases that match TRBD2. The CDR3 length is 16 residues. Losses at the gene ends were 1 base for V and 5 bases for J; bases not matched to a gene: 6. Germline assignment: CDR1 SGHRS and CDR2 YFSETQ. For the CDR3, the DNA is TGCGCCAGCAGCTTGCGTGGGACTAGCGGGACCAACGAGCAGTACTTC. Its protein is CASSLRGTSGTNEQYF.

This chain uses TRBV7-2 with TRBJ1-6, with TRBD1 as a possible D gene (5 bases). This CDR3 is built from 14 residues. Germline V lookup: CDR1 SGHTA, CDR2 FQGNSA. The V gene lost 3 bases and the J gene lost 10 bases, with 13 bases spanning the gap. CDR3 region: CASSFPRDGSPLHF. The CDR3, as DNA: TGTGCCAGCAGCTTCCCCAGGGATGGATCACCCCTCCACTTT.

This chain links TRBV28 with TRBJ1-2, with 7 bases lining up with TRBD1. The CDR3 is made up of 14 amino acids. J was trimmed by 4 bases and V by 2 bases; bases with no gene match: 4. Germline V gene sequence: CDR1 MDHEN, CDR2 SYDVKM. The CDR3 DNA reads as TGTGCCAGCAGTTTAATCCAGGGGGGCTATGGCTACACCTTC. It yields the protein CASSLIQGGYGYTF.

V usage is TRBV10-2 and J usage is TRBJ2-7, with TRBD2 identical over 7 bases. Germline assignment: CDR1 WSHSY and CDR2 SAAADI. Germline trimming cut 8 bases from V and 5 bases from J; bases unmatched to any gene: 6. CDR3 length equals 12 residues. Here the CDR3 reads CASGRETHEQYF. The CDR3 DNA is TGCGCCAGCGGGCGGGAGACCCACGAGCAGTACTTC.

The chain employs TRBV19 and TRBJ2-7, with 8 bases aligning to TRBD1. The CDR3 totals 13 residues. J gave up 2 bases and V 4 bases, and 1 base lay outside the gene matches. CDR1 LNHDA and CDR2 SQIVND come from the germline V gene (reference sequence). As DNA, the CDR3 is TGTGCCAGTAGTACGGACAGGGCCTACGAGCAGTACTTC. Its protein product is CASSTDRAYEQYF.

The CDR3 DNA follows: TGTGCCAGCAGCAGTCAGGAACGGCTGGCTTCGGTTAGTGGCTACACCTTC. The encoded protein is CASSSQERLASVSGYTF. This chain connects TRBV9 to TRBJ1-2; unclear D gene. V lost 4 bases to trimming and J lost 7 bases, with 26 bases between them. Germline V gives CDR1 SGDLS, CDR2 YYNGEE. The CDR3 is 17 residues long.

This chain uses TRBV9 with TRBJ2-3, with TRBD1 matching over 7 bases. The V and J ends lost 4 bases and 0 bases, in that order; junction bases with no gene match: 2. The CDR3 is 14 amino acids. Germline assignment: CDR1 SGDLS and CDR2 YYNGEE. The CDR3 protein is CASSIRGSTDTQYF. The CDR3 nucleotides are TGTGCCAGCAGCATCAGGGGGAGCACAGATACGCAGTATTTT.

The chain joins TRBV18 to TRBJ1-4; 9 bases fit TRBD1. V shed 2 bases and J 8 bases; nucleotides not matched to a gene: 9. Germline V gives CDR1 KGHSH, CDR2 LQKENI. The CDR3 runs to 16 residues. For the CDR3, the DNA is TGTGCCAGCTCACCAGATGGTACAGGGGGCGAAGAAAAACTGTTTTTT. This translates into CASSPDGTGGEEKLFF.

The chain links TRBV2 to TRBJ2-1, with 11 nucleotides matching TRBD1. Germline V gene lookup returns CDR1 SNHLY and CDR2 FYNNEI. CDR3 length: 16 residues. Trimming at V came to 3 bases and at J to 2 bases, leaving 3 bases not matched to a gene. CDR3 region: CASSERDRGTYNEQFF. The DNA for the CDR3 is TGTGCCAGCAGTGAGAGGGACAGGGGGACCTACAATGAGCAGTTCTTC.

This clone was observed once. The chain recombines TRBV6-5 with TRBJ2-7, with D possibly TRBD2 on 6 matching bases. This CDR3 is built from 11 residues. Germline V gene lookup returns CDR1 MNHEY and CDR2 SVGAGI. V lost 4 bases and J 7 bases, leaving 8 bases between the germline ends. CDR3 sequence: CASSSGGEQYF. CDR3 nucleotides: TGTGCCAGCAGTTCTGGGGGGGAGCAGTACTTC.

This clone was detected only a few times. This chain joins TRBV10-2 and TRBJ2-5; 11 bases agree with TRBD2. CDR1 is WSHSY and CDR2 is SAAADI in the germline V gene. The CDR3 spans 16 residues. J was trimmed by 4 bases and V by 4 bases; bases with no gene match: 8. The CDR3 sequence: CASSGYSGRARETQYF. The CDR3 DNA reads TGCGCCAGCAGTGGTTATAGCGGGAGGGCCCGAGAGACCCAGTACTTC.

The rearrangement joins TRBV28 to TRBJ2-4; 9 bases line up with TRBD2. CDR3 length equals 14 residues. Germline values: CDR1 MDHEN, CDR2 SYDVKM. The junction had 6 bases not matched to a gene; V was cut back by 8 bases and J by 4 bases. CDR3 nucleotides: TGTGCCAGCGCTATAAGCGGGAGGAAAAACATTCAGTACTTC. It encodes CASAISGRKNIQYF.

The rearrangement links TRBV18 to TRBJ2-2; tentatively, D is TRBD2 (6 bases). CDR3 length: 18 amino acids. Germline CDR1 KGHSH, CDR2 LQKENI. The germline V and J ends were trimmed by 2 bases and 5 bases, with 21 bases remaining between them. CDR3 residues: CASSPNEAGNTGTGELFF. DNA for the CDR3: TGTGCCAGCTCACCAAATGAGGCGGGAAACACCGGAACCGGGGAGCTGTTTTTT.

The CDR3: CASSLAGGVNTEAFF. The CDR3 nucleotides are TGTGCCAGCAGTTTAGCAGGGGGCGTAAACACTGAAGCTTTCTTT. The chain recombines TRBV27 with TRBJ1-1; 8 nucleotides line up with TRBD1. This CDR3 spans 15 amino acids. Per the germline V gene, CDR1 is MNHEY and CDR2 is SMNVEV (reference sequence). J lost 2 bases, V lost 2 bases, and 4 bases had no gene match.

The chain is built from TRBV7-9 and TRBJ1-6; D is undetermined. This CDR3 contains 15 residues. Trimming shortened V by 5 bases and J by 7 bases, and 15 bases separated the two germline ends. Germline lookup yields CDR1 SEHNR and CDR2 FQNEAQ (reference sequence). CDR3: CASSNADSENSPLHF. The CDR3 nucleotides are TGTGCCAGCAGCAATGCCGACTCGGAGAATTCACCCCTCCACTTT.

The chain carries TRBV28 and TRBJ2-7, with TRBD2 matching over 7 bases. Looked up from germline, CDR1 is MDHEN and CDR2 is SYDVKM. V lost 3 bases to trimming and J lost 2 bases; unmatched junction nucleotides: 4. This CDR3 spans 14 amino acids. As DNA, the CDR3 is TGTGCCAGCAGTTTGGGCGGGGGAACCTACGAGCAGTACTTC. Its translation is CASSLGGGTYEQYF.

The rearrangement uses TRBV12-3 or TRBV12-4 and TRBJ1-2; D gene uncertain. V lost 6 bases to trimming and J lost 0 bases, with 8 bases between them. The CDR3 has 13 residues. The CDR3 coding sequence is TGTGCCAGCAGAACACAAGCTAACTATGGCTACACCTTC. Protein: CASRTQANYGYTF.

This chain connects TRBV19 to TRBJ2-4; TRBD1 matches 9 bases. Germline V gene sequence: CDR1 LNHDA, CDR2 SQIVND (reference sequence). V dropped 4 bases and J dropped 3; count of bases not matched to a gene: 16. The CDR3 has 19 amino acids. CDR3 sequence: CASSTPTGTGNWGKNIQYF. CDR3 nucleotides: TGTGCCAGTAGTACGCCGACCGGGACAGGGAATTGGGGCAAAAACATTCAGTACTTC.

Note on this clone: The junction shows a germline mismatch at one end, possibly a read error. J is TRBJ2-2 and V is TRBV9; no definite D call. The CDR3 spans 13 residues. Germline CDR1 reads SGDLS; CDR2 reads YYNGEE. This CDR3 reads CASDNANTGELFF. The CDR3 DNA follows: TGCGCGAGTGACAACGCAAACACCGGGGAGCTGTTTTTT.

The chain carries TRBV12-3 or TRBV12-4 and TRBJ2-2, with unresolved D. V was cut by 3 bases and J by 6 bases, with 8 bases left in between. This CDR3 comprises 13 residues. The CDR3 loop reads CASSLDGPGELFF. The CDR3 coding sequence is TGTGCCAGCAGTTTGGATGGGCCCGGGGAGCTGTTTTTT.

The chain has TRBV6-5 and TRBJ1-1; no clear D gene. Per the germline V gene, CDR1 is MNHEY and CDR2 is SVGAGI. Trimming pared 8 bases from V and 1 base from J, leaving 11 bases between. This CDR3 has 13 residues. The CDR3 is CASDFRQNTEAFF. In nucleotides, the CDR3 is TGTGCCAGCGATTTTAGACAGAACACTGAAGCTTTCTTT.

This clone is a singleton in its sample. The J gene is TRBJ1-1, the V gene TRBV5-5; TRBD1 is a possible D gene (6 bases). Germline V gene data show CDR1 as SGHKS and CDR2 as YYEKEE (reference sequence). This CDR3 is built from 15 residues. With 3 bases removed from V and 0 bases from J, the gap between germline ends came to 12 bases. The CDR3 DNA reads TGTGCCAGCAGCTCCCGGACAGATATGAACACTGAAGCTTTCTTT. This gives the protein CASSSRTDMNTEAFF.

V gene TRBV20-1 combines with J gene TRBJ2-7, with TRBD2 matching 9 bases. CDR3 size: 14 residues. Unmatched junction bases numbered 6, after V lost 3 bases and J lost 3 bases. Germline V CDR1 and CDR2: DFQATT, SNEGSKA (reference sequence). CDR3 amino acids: CSASGSGSGYEQYF. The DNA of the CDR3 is TGCAGTGCTAGTGGTAGCGGGAGCGGCTACGAGCAGTACTTC.

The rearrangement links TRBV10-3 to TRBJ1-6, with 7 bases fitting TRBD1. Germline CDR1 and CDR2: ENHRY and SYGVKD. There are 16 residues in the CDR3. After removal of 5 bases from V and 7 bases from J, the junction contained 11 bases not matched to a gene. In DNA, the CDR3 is TGTGCCATCAGTCAAATACAGGGGAAAGGGAATTCACCCCTCCACTTT. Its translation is CAISQIQGKGNSPLHF.

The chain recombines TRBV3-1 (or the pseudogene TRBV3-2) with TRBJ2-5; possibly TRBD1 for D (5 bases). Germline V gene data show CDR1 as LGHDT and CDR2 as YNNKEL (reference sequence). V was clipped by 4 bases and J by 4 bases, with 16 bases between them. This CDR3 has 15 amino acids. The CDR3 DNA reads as TGTGCCAGCAGCCTCAAAGGGGCGGCCGGAGAGACCCAGTACTTC. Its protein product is CASSLKGAAGETQYF.

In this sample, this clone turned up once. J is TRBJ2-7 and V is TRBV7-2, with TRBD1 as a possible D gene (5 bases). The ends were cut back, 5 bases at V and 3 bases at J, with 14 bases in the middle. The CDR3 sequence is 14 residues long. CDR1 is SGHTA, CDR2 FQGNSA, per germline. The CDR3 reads CASSHPGWGYEQYF. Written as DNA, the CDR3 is TGTGCCAGCAGCCACCCAGGGTGGGGCTACGAGCAGTACTTC.

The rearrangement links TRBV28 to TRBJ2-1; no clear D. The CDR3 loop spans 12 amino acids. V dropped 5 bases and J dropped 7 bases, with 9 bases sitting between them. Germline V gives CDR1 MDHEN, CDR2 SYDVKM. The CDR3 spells CASSAFGNEQFF. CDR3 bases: TGTGCCAGCAGTGCCTTCGGGAATGAGCAGTTCTTC.

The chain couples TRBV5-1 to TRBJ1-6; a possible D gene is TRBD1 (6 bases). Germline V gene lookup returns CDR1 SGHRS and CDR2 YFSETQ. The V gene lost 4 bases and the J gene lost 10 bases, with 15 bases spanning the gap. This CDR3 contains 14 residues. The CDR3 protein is CASSGTGRNSPLHF. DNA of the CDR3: TGCGCCAGCAGCGGAACAGGGAGAAACTCACCCCTCCACTTT.

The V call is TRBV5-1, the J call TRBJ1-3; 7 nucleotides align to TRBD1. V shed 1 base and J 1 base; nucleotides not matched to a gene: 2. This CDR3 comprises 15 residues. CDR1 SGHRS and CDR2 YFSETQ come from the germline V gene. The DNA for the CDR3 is TGCGCCAGCAGCTTGACAGGGGAATCTGGAAACACCATATATTTT. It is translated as CASSLTGESGNTIYF.